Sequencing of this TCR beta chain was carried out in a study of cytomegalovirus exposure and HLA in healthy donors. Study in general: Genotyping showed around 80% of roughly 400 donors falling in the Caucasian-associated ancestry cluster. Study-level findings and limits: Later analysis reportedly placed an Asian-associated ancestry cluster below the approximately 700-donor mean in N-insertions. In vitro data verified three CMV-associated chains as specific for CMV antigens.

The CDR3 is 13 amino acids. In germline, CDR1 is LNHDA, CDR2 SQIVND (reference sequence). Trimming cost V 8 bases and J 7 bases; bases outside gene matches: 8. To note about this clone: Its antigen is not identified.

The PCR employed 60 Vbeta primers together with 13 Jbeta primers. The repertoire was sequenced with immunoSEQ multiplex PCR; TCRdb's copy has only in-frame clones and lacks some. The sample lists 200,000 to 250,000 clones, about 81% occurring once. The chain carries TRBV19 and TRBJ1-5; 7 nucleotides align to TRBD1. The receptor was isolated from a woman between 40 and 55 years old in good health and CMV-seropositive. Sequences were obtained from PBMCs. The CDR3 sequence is CASVHRGEQPQHF. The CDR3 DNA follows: TGTGCCAGTGTACACAGGGGAGAACAGCCCCAGCATTTT. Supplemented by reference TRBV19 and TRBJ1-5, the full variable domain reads DGGITQSPKYLFRKEGQNVTLSCEQNLNHDAMYWYRQDPGQGLRLIYYSQIVNDFQKGDIAEGYSVSREKKESFPLTVTSAQKNPTAFYLCASVHRGEQPQHFGDGTRLSIL.